Listed here are 9 T cell receptor beta chains from one sample, sequenced in a study of patients and donors after allogeneic stem cell transplantation. TCRdb called the RT-PCR reads again in MiXCR, with one record for every CDR3 protein. The sample lists fewer than 25,000 distinct CDR3 sequences, around 31% seen once, with less than 60% in the top ten. Sequencing was carried out using blood, either unsorted or a sorted T cell fraction (not recorded which). The source is a human donor who was either an allogeneic HSCT recipient or a stem cell or donor lymphocyte infusion donor (not recorded which). It is not recorded whose cells these are; they may come from a transplant donor.

This clonotype has a handful of counts. The chain recombines TRBV18 with TRBJ2-7; D may be TRBD1 (5 bases). V was pared by 2 bases and J by 3 bases, with 11 bases between. Germline values: CDR1 KGHSH, CDR2 LQKENI. The CDR3 is made up of 14 amino acids. CDR3 nucleotide sequence: TGTGCCAGCTCACCATTTCAGGGTTTCTACGAGCAGTACTTC. It specifies CASSPFQGFYEQYF.

The chain recombines TRBV13 with TRBJ1-6; 8 bases line up with TRBD1. Germline assignment: CDR1 PRHDT and CDR2 FYEKMQ (reference sequence). V was clipped by 3 bases and J by 0 bases; unmatched bases: 4. This CDR3 region has 17 residues. The CDR3 nucleotides are TGTGCCAGCAGCTTCCACAGGGGGAGCTCCTATAATTCACCCCTCCACTTT. It translates to CASSFHRGSSYNSPLHF.

This sequence joins TRBV29-1 and TRBJ2-1, with 8 bases lining up with TRBD2. This CDR3 contains 18 residues. Losses at the gene ends were 3 bases for V and 0 bases for J; bases not matched to a gene: 13. Germline V gives CDR1 SQVTM, CDR2 ANQGSEA. The CDR3 DNA reads as TGCAGCGTTGACGGACTAGCTCCCGGACTAAGCTCCTACAATGAGCAGTTCTTC. Translating gives CSVDGLAPGLSSYNEQFF.

The rearrangement uses TRBV6-5 and TRBJ2-7; the D gene is possibly TRBD1 (6 bases). Trimming removed 6 bases at V and 0 bases at J, with 9 bases between. The CDR3 is 13 amino acids. The germline gives CDR1 MNHEY, CDR2 SVGAGI. The CDR3 spells CASRRGSSYEQYV. As DNA, the CDR3 is TGTGCCAGCAGAAGGGGGAGCTCCTACGAGCAGTACGTC.

In its sample, this clonotype was seen a few times. The chain joins TRBV5-1 to TRBJ1-5, with unresolved D. The CDR3 loop spans 14 amino acids. Germline V gene data show CDR1 as SGHRS and CDR2 as YFSETQ. V dropped 0 bases and J dropped 1 base, with 5 bases sitting between them. The CDR3 here is CASSLGGSNQPQHF. CDR3 nucleotides: TGCGCCAGCAGCTTGGGCGGGAGCAATCAGCCCCAGCATTTT.

This rearrangement joins TRBV6-6 to TRBJ2-1; D might be TRBD1 (6 bases). Germline lookup yields CDR1 MNHNY and CDR2 SVGAGI (reference sequence). V was trimmed by 4 bases and J by 7 bases, leaving 8 bases between them. The CDR3 covers 12 residues. DNA of the CDR3: TGTGCCAGCAGTTTGCAGGGGAATGAGCAGTTCTTC. Translating it yields CASSLQGNEQFF.

This clonotype came up a few times. The gene calls are TRBV6-5 and TRBJ1-4, with D tentatively TRBD1 (6 bases). With 6 bases removed from V and 4 bases from J, the gap between germline ends came to 18 bases. CDR3 length equals 16 residues. Germline-derived CDR1 and CDR2 are MNHEY and SVGAGI. The CDR3 spells CASSSIGTGINEKLFF. CDR3 sequence (DNA): TGTGCCAGCAGCTCTATTGGTACAGGGATTAATGAAAAACTGTTTTTT.

The chain carries TRBV20-1 and TRBJ1-4; 9 bases agree with TRBD1. Germline V lookup: CDR1 DFQATT, CDR2 SNEGSKA (reference sequence). This CDR3 region has 14 residues. V dropped 1 base and J dropped 7; count of bases not matched to a gene: 4. The CDR3 here is CSARGGQGGEKLFF. The CDR3 DNA reads as TGCAGTGCTAGAGGGGGACAGGGAGGTGAAAAACTGTTTTTT.

This clonotype was seen more than once but under ten times. The V and J genes are TRBV5-1 and TRBJ2-4; the D gene is possibly TRBD1 (6 bases). This CDR3 spans 18 amino acids. CDR1 is SGHRS and CDR2 is YFSETQ in the germline V gene. The germline V and J ends were trimmed by 0 bases and 1 base, with 17 bases remaining between them. The CDR3 loop is CASSLEGHGVGAKNIQYF. CDR3 sequence (DNA): TGCGCCAGCAGCTTGGAGGGACACGGAGTGGGGGCCAAAAACATTCAGTACTTC. The full variable domain, its missing parts supplied by reference TRBV5-1 and TRBJ2-4, is KAGVTQTPRYLIKTRGQQVTLSCSPISGHRSVSWYQQTPGQGLQFLFEYFSETQRNKGNFPGRFSGRQFSNSRSEMNVSTLELGDSALYLCASSLEGHGVGAKNIQYFGAGTRLSVL.